A single sample gave rise to the 15 T cell receptor beta chains below, sequenced in a study of T cells after posttransplantation cyclophosphamide (dated by TCRdb to about 2016). The sample's treatment or condition label, decoded: high-dose cyclophosphamide on days +3 and +4 as single-agent GVHD prophylaxis. For conditioning, the PTCy patients got busulfan and fludarabine, then a related or unrelated marrow graft, followed by cyclophosphamide on days +3 and +4. Library construction relied on the immunoSEQ multiplex PCR assay. TCRdb re-hosts the immuneACCESS table, in-frame sequences only. Its copies lack some clones; in the studies checked, an unresolved V gene accounts for under half of them, and the cause for the rest is not known. This sample includes about 10,000 clones, and none of them was observed just once. The ten most abundant clones make up approximately 27% of the sample. Sample: PBMCs, taken after allogeneic stem cell transplant with posttransplant cyclophosphamide. The receptors shown here come from a female patient in her forties or fifties who received an allogeneic stem cell transplant from a related donor, was CMV-positive, and had no GVHD. Some T cells present after a transplant may be cells of the graft donor.

This clone was observed at least ten times. The rearrangement links TRBV4-2 to TRBJ2-3; weak D call: TRBD1 (7 bases). Trimming left V 0 bases short and J 4 bases short, with 23 bases between. Germline CDR1 LGHNA, CDR2 YNFKEQ. This CDR3 has 19 residues. The CDR3 is CASSQDGGQDRVVADTQYF. CDR3 in DNA: TGTGCCAGCAGCCAAGATGGAGGGCAAGACAGGGTCGTAGCAGATACGCAGTATTTT.

Many counts were recorded for this clone. The V and J genes are TRBV7-3 and TRBJ2-1; 10 positions match TRBD1. V lost 4 bases to trimming and J lost 4 bases; unmatched junction nucleotides: 4. This CDR3 region has 15 residues. CDR1 SGHTA and CDR2 FQGTGA come from the germline V gene. The DNA for the CDR3 is TGTGCCAGCAGCTCCGGACAGGGGGGATACAATGAGCAGTTCTTC. Translation: CASSSGQGGYNEQFF.

This clone was observed at least ten times. The rearrangement links TRBV10-3 to TRBJ1-5; D unclear. Trimming took 5 bases from V and 7 from J, leaving 15 bases between them. Germline CDR1 ENHRY, CDR2 SYGVKD. This CDR3 spans 14 amino acids. DNA of the CDR3: TGTGCCATCAGTCAAACGGTAGGAGGGCAGCCCCAGCATTTT. Protein product: CAISQTVGGQPQHF.

This chain connects TRBV25-1 to TRBJ2-2; weak D call: TRBD1 (5 bases). Deletions cut 2 bases from V and 2 bases from J, with 12 bases between. Germline V gene lookup returns CDR1 MGHDK and CDR2 SYGVNS. This CDR3 is built from 16 residues. CDR3: CASSEPRQRNTGELFF. The CDR3 DNA reads as TGTGCCAGCAGTGAACCCAGACAGAGAAACACCGGGGAGCTGTTTTTT.

This clone was counted ten times or more. This chain uses TRBV19 with TRBJ1-3; D might be TRBD1 (6 bases). The CDR3 is made up of 13 amino acids. The V end lost 4 bases, the J end lost 3 bases, and 7 bases lay between the germline ends. Germline loops: CDR1 LNHDA, CDR2 SQIVND (reference sequence). CDR3 sequence reads: CASSTGVGNTIYF. Here the CDR3 DNA reads TGTGCCAGTAGTACAGGGGTTGGAAACACCATATATTTT.

This clone was detected ten times or more. The rearrangement links TRBV6-1 to TRBJ1-1, with D maybe TRBD1 (6 bases). Germline V gives CDR1 MNHNS, CDR2 SASEGT. The germline V and J ends were trimmed by 8 bases and 0 bases, with 10 bases remaining between them. The CDR3 has 13 residues. CDR3 sequence (DNA): TGTGCCAGCGCGCGGACAGTGAACACTGAAGCTTTCTTT. This gives the protein CASARTVNTEAFF.

This clone came up many times. The V and J genes are TRBV5-1 and TRBJ2-1; 8 bases map to TRBD2. The V gene's germline CDR1 is SGHRS and CDR2 YFSETQ. V lost 5 bases, J lost 0 bases, and 4 bases stayed unmatched. CDR3 length: 15 residues. Written as DNA, the CDR3 is TGCGCCAGCAGTTCCGGGACTAGCTCCTACAATGAGCAGTTCTTC. The encoded protein is CASSSGTSSYNEQFF.

In this sample, this clone turned up many times. The CDR3 loop is CASSPGQLNSPLHF. CDR3 bases: TGTGCCAGCAGTCCGGGACAGTTAAATTCACCCCTCCACTTT. The V gene is TRBV27, the J gene TRBJ1-6; TRBD1 agrees at 7 bases. Looked up from germline, CDR1 is MNHEY and CDR2 is SMNVEV (reference sequence). The CDR3 loop spans 14 amino acids. J gave up 7 bases and V 5 bases, and 5 bases lay outside the gene matches.

This clone was detected many times. The V call is TRBV14, the J call TRBJ2-3, with 10 bases aligning to TRBD2. V lost 1 base, J lost 3 bases, and 4 bases stayed unmatched. Germline CDR1 SGHDN, CDR2 FVKESK. The CDR3 runs 16 residues. CDR3 in amino acids: CASSQVSGGRTDTQYF. CDR3 DNA: TGTGCCAGCAGCCAAGTTAGCGGGGGGAGGACAGATACGCAGTATTTT.

This clone was observed at least ten times. The rearrangement joins TRBV6-6 to TRBJ2-3, with 9 bases aligning to TRBD1. In germline, CDR1 is MNHNY, CDR2 SVGAGI (reference sequence). The V segment lost 6 bases and the J segment 2 bases; nucleotides outside the gene matches: 6. This CDR3 is 15 amino acids long. CDR3 in DNA: TGTGCCAGCAGCCAGGGACAGGGAGACACAGATACGCAGTATTTT. Protein: CASSQGQGDTDTQYF.

This clone has at least ten counts. The CDR3 sequence is CASSLDPGGNTGELFF. Here the CDR3 DNA reads TGTGCCAGCAGCTTAGACCCAGGAGGCAACACCGGGGAGCTGTTTTTT. The chain uses TRBV11-2 and TRBJ2-2; weak D call: TRBD2 (5 bases). CDR1 is SGHAT and CDR2 is FQNNGV in the germline V gene. The V and J ends lost 0 bases and 2 bases respectively, with 10 bases between them. This CDR3 comprises 16 residues.

This clone has ten or more counts. The V and J genes are TRBV7-9 and TRBJ2-3; D not resolved. Germline V CDR1 and CDR2: SEHNR, FQNEAQ (reference sequence). This CDR3 spans 15 amino acids. V lost 4 bases and J 0 bases, leaving 11 bases between the germline ends. The CDR3 region is CASSSPWASTDTQYF. CDR3 coding DNA: TGTGCCAGCAGCTCCCCGTGGGCTAGCACAGATACGCAGTATTTT. Looking up the rest from reference TRBV7-9 and TRBJ2-3 gives the full variable domain: DTGVSQNPRHKITKRGQNVTFRCDPISEHNRLYWYRQTLGQGPEFLTYFQNEAQLEKSRLLSDRFSAERPKGSFSTLEIQRTEQGDSAMYLCASSSPWASTDTQYFGPGTRLTVL.

This clone was counted many times. This chain connects TRBV25-1 to TRBJ1-2, with D possibly TRBD1 on 5 matching bases. V was shortened by 3 bases and J by 6 bases, with 11 bases between the two germline ends. The length of the CDR3 is 13 residues. CDR1 and CDR2 from the germline V gene are MGHDK and SYGVNS. DNA for the CDR3: TGTGCCAGCAGTGATGTTCCGACAGATGGCTACACCTTC. It codes for CASSDVPTDGYTF.

This clone was detected many times. The chain couples TRBV19 to TRBJ2-3, with D possibly being TRBD1 (5 bases). V was clipped by 4 bases and J by 6 bases, with 14 bases between them. This CDR3 comprises 14 residues. Per germline, CDR1 LNHDA and CDR2 SQIVND (reference sequence). CDR3 nucleotide sequence: TGTGCCAGTAGTAGAAGCAGGGTTGGGGATACGCAGTATTTT. It encodes CASSRSRVGDTQYF.

This clone has more than one count but fewer than ten. The chain employs TRBV12-3 or TRBV12-4 and TRBJ1-2; D might be TRBD1 (6 bases). This CDR3 region has 13 residues. V lost 3 bases and J lost 8, with 13 bases in between. The CDR3 sequence is CASSLGAQGGYTF. CDR3 coding DNA: TGTGCCAGCAGTTTGGGGGCCCAGGGGGGCTACACCTTC.